This paragraph covers one T cell receptor (beta chain) sequence. Measured with immunoSEQ multiplex PCR; TCRdb has only the in-frame clones, and not every one. This table has 650,000 to 750,000 clones, about three quarters appearing once. The CDR3 is made up of 17 amino acids. Between the trimmed V and J ends, which lost 1 base and 0 bases, there was a span of 15 bases. Germline V gene data show CDR1 as SGHRS and CDR2 as YFSETQ. The data belong to a study of shared clonotypes between healthy human individuals. J is TRBJ2-3 and V is TRBV5-1; a possible D gene is TRBD1 (5 bases). The receptor was isolated from a woman under 40 in good health. Sequenced input: memory CD4+ T cells sorted from blood. Specified subset: CD45RA-negative fraction. The CDR3 nucleotides are TGCGCCAGCAGCTTGCGGCCGACAGTGGCTAGCACAGATACGCAGTATTTT. It codes for CASSLRPTVASTDTQYF.